The 28 T cell receptor beta chains presented below share a single source sample, sequenced in a study of blood T cell repertoires in COVID-19. Sequenced by immunoSEQ multiplex PCR; TCRdb stores in-frame clones only, minus some. The data show 140,000 to 150,000 clones, roughly 80% seen once. Sequenced input: peripheral blood. All receptors derive from a woman in her forties with active or convalescent COVID-19.

The rearrangement joins TRBV6-5 to TRBJ1-6, with D unresolved. Germline CDR1 and CDR2: MNHEY and SVGAGI. Trimming took off 4 bases at V and 4 bases at J, with 14 bases between the two ends. The CDR3 is made up of 16 amino acids. The CDR3 loop reads CASSFSHSGYNSPLHF. In nucleotides, the CDR3 is TGTGCCAGCAGTTTTTCCCATTCGGGGTATAATTCACCCCTCCACTTT.

The J gene is TRBJ1-2, the V gene TRBV6-2 or TRBV6-3, with 8 bases fitting TRBD1. The germline gives CDR1 MNHEY, CDR2 SVGEGT. This CDR3 is built from 11 residues. Trimming at V came to 4 bases and at J to 8 bases, leaving 0 bases not matched to a gene. This chain's CDR3 is CASSSGGGYTF. The CDR3 nucleotides read TGTGCCAGCAGTTCAGGGGGCGGCTACACCTTC.

This clone has a single count. This sequence joins TRBV30 and TRBJ2-2, with TRBD1 matching 8 bases. Germline CDR1 GTSNPN, CDR2 SVGIG (reference sequence). V shed 5 bases, J shed 2 bases, and the junction held 7 bases outside the gene matches. The CDR3 is made up of 15 amino acids. CDR3 region: CAWGRGTGNTGELFF. The CDR3 DNA follows: TGTGCCTGGGGAAGGGGGACAGGTAACACCGGGGAGCTGTTTTTT.

The CDR3 spells CASSQSTGAATRNTDTQYF. CDR3 DNA: TGTGCCAGCAGTCAAAGCACAGGGGCCGCGACACGAAACACAGATACGCAGTATTTT. The rearrangement joins TRBV5-6 to TRBJ2-3; TRBD1 aligns across 7 bases. The CDR3 sequence is 19 residues long. Germline CDR1 is SGHDT and CDR2 is YYEEEE. Trimming took 5 bases from V and 2 from J; bases not matched to a gene: 20.

This clone was detected only a few times. The V and J genes are TRBV3-1 (or the pseudogene TRBV3-2) and TRBJ1-1, with 8 positions matching TRBD1. Germline lookup yields CDR1 LGHDT and CDR2 YNNKEL (reference sequence). This CDR3 spans 13 amino acids. V shed 5 bases, J shed 8 bases, and the junction held 7 bases outside the gene matches. As DNA, the CDR3 is TGTGCCAGCAGCTCACTCGCAGGGGGCGAAGCTTTCTTT. Encoded protein: CASSSLAGGEAFF.

The CDR3 reads CASSQSPAGHNEQFF. The DNA of the CDR3 is TGCGCCAGCAGCCAAAGTCCGGCGGGACACAATGAGCAGTTCTTC. The chain has TRBV4-3 and TRBJ2-1; tentative D call: TRBD2 (6 bases). Germline V gene sequence: CDR1 LGHNA, CDR2 YSLEER. The CDR3 length is 15 residues. V lost 2 bases, J lost 5 bases, and 13 bases lay in between.

This chain connects TRBV20-1 to TRBJ1-2; TRBD1 aligns across 8 bases. Germline-derived CDR1 and CDR2 are DFQATT and SNEGSKA (reference sequence). This CDR3 is built from 10 residues. V trimming: 7 bases; J trimming: 8 bases; junction bases outside the gene matches: 3. The CDR3 sequence is CSDRGNGYTF. CDR3 in DNA: TGCAGTGACAGGGGGAACGGCTACACCTTC.

The chain couples TRBV19 to TRBJ1-2; TRBD1 is a possible D gene (5 bases). This CDR3 is 13 amino acids long. The V and J ends lost 2 bases and 8 bases respectively, with 12 bases between them. Germline values: CDR1 LNHDA, CDR2 SQIVND (reference sequence). CDR3 in amino acids: CASSISGLGGYTF. CDR3 sequence (DNA): TGTGCCAGTAGTATATCAGGGCTTGGCGGCTACACCTTC.

The rearrangement joins TRBV27 to TRBJ1-1; D is perhaps TRBD1 (5 bases). CDR3 length: 14 residues. Germline lookup yields CDR1 MNHEY and CDR2 SMNVEV (reference sequence). V was cut by 3 bases and J by 3 bases, with 11 bases left in between. The CDR3 DNA sequence: TGTGCCAGCAGTTTCGGACGGGGGGACACTGAAGCTTTCTTT. Its translation is CASSFGRGDTEAFF.

This chain connects TRBV18 to TRBJ1-1; 9 nucleotides align to TRBD1. The CDR3 covers 17 residues. Trimming cost V 2 bases and J 3 bases; bases outside gene matches: 10. In germline, CDR1 is KGHSH, CDR2 LQKENI. The CDR3: CASSPKPGQGGDTEAFF. In nucleotides, the CDR3 is TGTGCCAGCTCACCAAAACCGGGACAGGGAGGGGACACTGAAGCTTTCTTT.

The gene calls are TRBV3-1 (or the pseudogene TRBV3-2) and TRBJ1-6; a possible D gene is TRBD1 (5 bases). Trimming stripped 1 base from V and 4 bases from J, with 8 bases between. The germline gives CDR1 LGHDT, CDR2 YNNKEL (reference sequence). The CDR3 is made up of 15 amino acids. The CDR3 loop reads CASSQGTRYNSPLHF. The DNA of the CDR3 is TGTGCCAGCAGCCAAGGGACAAGGTATAATTCACCCCTCCACTTT.

V usage is TRBV5-5 and J usage is TRBJ1-5, with TRBD1 matching 7 bases. V shed 4 bases and J 6 bases; nucleotides not matched to a gene: 7. Germline values: CDR1 SGHKS, CDR2 YYEKEE (reference sequence). The CDR3 totals 14 residues. CDR3 region: CASSRPTGAQPQHF. The CDR3 DNA reads TGTGCCAGCAGCCGCCCAACAGGGGCTCAGCCCCAGCATTTT.

The V gene is TRBV11-3, the J gene TRBJ2-2; 8 bases map to TRBD1. Germline lookup yields CDR1 SGHNT and CDR2 YENEEA. Germline trimming cut 6 bases from V and 4 bases from J; bases unmatched to any gene: 7. This CDR3 comprises 15 residues. CDR3 sequence (DNA): TGTGCCAGCAGTCGGCAGGGGGCTAGCACCGGGGAGCTGTTTTTT. Its protein is CASSRQGASTGELFF.

V usage is TRBV29-1 and J usage is TRBJ1-2; D is perhaps TRBD1 (6 bases). From germline, CDR1 is SQVTM and CDR2 ANQGSEA. The V gene lost 4 bases and the J gene lost 4 bases, with 16 bases spanning the gap. This CDR3 spans 14 amino acids. The CDR3 bases are TGCAGCGTTGGGCGTTTACAGGGAACCTATGGCTACACCTTC. Amino acid sequence: CSVGRLQGTYGYTF.

The rearrangement links TRBV27 to TRBJ2-7, with D hard to call. The CDR3 runs 17 residues. Germline CDR1 MNHEY, CDR2 SMNVEV (reference sequence). Trimming pared 6 bases from V and 9 bases from J, leaving 30 bases between. The CDR3 DNA follows: TGTGCCAGCAGATACCGACCTCCTATACTACAAAAAGATTGGCAGTACTTC. It is translated as CASRYRPPILQKDWQYF.

This clone was counted only a few times. The V gene is TRBV7-2, the J gene TRBJ2-7, with D tentatively TRBD1 (7 bases). The CDR3 is 15 residues long. Germline V lookup: CDR1 SGHTA, CDR2 FQGNSA. The V end lost 6 bases, the J end lost 0 bases, and 15 bases lay between the germline ends. The chain's CDR3 is CASRLNQGGSYEQYF. The DNA for the CDR3 is TGTGCCAGCAGACTAAACCAGGGGGGCTCCTACGAGCAGTACTTC.

The genes are TRBV5-1 and TRBJ1-4, with D maybe TRBD1 (6 bases). Looked up from germline, CDR1 is SGHRS and CDR2 is YFSETQ. Trimming stripped 1 base from V and 6 bases from J, with 7 bases between. This CDR3 has 13 residues. The CDR3 sequence is CASSLNRDEKLFF. The CDR3, as DNA: TGCGCCAGCAGCTTGAACAGGGATGAAAAACTGTTTTTT.

V usage is TRBV29-1 and J usage is TRBJ1-1; perhaps TRBD1 as D (5 bases). The CDR3 has 14 residues. CDR1 and CDR2 from the germline V gene are SQVTM and ANQGSEA. The V gene lost 3 bases and the J gene lost 4 bases, with 15 bases spanning the gap. DNA of the CDR3: TGCAGCGTTGACGCAGTGACAGTCACCACTGAAGCTTTCTTT. It is translated as CSVDAVTVTTEAFF.

This clone was counted many times. The chain links TRBV5-1 to TRBJ2-7; maybe TRBD2 (6 bases). Germline V CDR1 and CDR2: SGHRS, YFSETQ. This CDR3 is built from 14 residues. V lost 4 bases to trimming and J lost 5 bases, with 16 bases between them. The CDR3 DNA sequence: TGCGCCAGCAGCCCCGCCCTGCGGGAACACGAGCAGTACTTC. This translates into CASSPALREHEQYF.

The rearrangement links TRBV5-6 to TRBJ1-1, with 11 bases that match TRBD1. This CDR3 region has 15 residues. With V trimmed by 4 bases and J by 4 bases, 6 bases remained unmatched. Germline CDR1 and CDR2: SGHDT and YYEEEE. The CDR3 bases are TGTGCCAGCAGCCCCGGGACAGGGGGGAGCACTGAAGCTTTCTTT. The encoded protein is CASSPGTGGSTEAFF.

CDR3 sequence (DNA): TGTGCCAGCAGCCTCGAAACCAGCACCCTAGAGACTGAAGCTTTCTTT. Amino acids: CASSLETSTLETEAFF. The rearrangement joins TRBV6-2 or TRBV6-3 to TRBJ1-1; D unclear. Trimming took off 6 bases at V and 5 bases at J, with 22 bases between the two ends. The germline V gene has CDR1 MNHEY and CDR2 SVGEGT. The CDR3 runs 16 residues.

The chain combines TRBV3-1 (or the pseudogene TRBV3-2) with TRBJ1-3; 7 nucleotides align to TRBD1. Trimming at V came to 7 bases and at J to 0 bases, leaving 9 bases not matched to a gene. The CDR3 is made up of 16 amino acids. Germline CDR1 LGHDT, CDR2 YNNKEL (reference sequence). CDR3 bases: TGTGCCAGCACTCCAGGGGGGAGGAGCTCTGGAAACACCATATATTTT. This sequence encodes CASTPGGRSSGNTIYF.

Comment on this clone: Mismatch with germline at one junction end may stem from a read error. The genes are TRBV3-1 (or the pseudogene TRBV3-2) and TRBJ1-6; perhaps TRBD1 as D (6 bases). The CDR3 is made up of 14 amino acids. Per the germline V gene, CDR1 is LGHDT and CDR2 is YNNKEL (reference sequence). CDR3: CASSQDYKGAGVDF. The CDR3 DNA follows: TGTGCCAGCAGCCAAGATTATAAGGGAGCAGGGGTCGACTTT.

The J gene is TRBJ2-3, the V gene TRBV6-2 or TRBV6-3; 9 nucleotides match TRBD2. The CDR3 consists of 17 residues. Germline CDR1 is MNHEY and CDR2 is SVGEGT. Trimming cost V 2 bases and J 0 bases; bases outside gene matches: 6. This chain's CDR3 is CASSYPPAGGSTDTQYF. In DNA, the CDR3 is TGTGCCAGCAGTTACCCCCCAGCGGGGGGTAGCACAGATACGCAGTATTTT.

The gene calls are TRBV6-5 and TRBJ1-6; a weak D match, TRBD1 (5 bases). The germline V gene has CDR1 MNHEY and CDR2 SVGAGI. Between the trimmed V and J ends, which lost 6 bases and 8 bases, there was a span of 14 bases. The CDR3 is 14 amino acids. CDR3 DNA: TGTGCCAGCAGGGGGCCCTATCCTTATTCACCCCTCCACTTT. As protein: CASRGPYPYSPLHF.

This clone was observed a few times. V is TRBV7-9 and J is TRBJ2-1, with 7 bases fitting TRBD2. Germline CDR1 is SEHNR and CDR2 is FQNEAQ (reference sequence). V dropped 3 bases and J dropped 8; count of bases not matched to a gene: 13. The CDR3 contains 16 residues. CDR3 amino acids: CASSFGLGGSIDEQFF. CDR3 bases: TGTGCCAGCAGCTTTGGTTTGGGCGGGAGTATCGATGAGCAGTTCTTC.

Written as DNA, the CDR3 is TGTGCCAGCACCAAAGCTAGCGGGGGGGCTAACACCGGGGAGCTGTTTTTT. Encoded protein: CASTKASGGANTGELFF. The rearrangement joins TRBV11-3 to TRBJ2-2; 12 nucleotides line up with TRBD2. The CDR3 runs to 17 residues. CDR1 SGHNT and CDR2 YENEEA come from the germline V gene. The ends lost 7 bases at V and 2 bases at J; junction bases unmatched: 8.

The chain recombines TRBV20-1 with TRBJ2-1; TRBD1 might be the D (6 bases). This CDR3 has 15 amino acids. Trimming stripped 3 bases from V and 0 bases from J, with 12 bases between. The germline V gene has CDR1 DFQATT and CDR2 SNEGSKA (reference sequence). CDR3 sequence: CSASERGISYNEQFF. The CDR3 nucleotides read TGCAGTGCTAGTGAAAGGGGGATCTCCTACAATGAGCAGTTCTTC.